Below are 4 T cell receptor beta chains sequenced from a single sample in a study of PD-1 blockade in classical Hodgkin lymphoma. This sample's time point: newly diagnosed, previously untreated cHL patient sample. Assay: immunoSEQ multiplex PCR; the TCRdb copy retains only in-frame clones and omits some. This table holds under 30,000 clones, more than 85% found once. The sequenced sample consisted of peripheral blood mononuclear cells (PBMCs). Source of these receptors: a human donor with classical Hodgkin lymphoma.

The V and J genes are TRBV5-1 and TRBJ2-7, with D tentatively TRBD2 (6 bases). Trimming left V 9 bases short and J 2 bases short, with 15 bases between. The CDR3 runs 13 residues. The germline V gene encodes CDR1 SGHRS and CDR2 YFSETQ. The CDR3 DNA sequence: TGCGCCACCTCACTAGCACCCGCCTACGAGCAGTACTTC. It encodes CATSLAPAYEQYF.

The chain has TRBV4-3 and TRBJ2-1; 7 bases line up with TRBD1. With V trimmed by 2 bases and J by 10 bases, 8 bases remained unmatched. The CDR3 consists of 14 residues. The V gene's germline CDR1 is LGHNA and CDR2 YSLEER. The CDR3 loop is CASSQTYRDREQFF. The CDR3 DNA follows: TGCGCCAGCAGCCAAACTTACCGGGACAGAGAGCAGTTCTTC.

The genes are TRBV5-4 and TRBJ2-3; TRBD2 matches at 10 bases. Germline CDR1 SGHNT, CDR2 YYREEE (reference sequence). The junction had 11 bases not matched to a gene; V was cut back by 2 bases and J by 8 bases. The CDR3 contains 16 residues. The CDR3 sequence: CASSLIAGGSYGTQYF. CDR3 DNA: TGTGCCAGCAGCTTAATAGCGGGAGGAAGTTACGGTACGCAGTATTTT.

The chain couples TRBV29-1 to TRBJ1-1, with D possibly TRBD1 on 6 matching bases. The CDR3 runs 13 residues. Germline CDR1 reads SQVTM; CDR2 reads ANQGSEA. Trimming shortened V by 7 bases and J by 6 bases, and 18 bases separated the two germline ends. This CDR3 is CSAGRGGISEAFF. CDR3 in DNA: TGCAGCGCCGGGAGGGGGGGGATCTCTGAAGCTTTCTTT.